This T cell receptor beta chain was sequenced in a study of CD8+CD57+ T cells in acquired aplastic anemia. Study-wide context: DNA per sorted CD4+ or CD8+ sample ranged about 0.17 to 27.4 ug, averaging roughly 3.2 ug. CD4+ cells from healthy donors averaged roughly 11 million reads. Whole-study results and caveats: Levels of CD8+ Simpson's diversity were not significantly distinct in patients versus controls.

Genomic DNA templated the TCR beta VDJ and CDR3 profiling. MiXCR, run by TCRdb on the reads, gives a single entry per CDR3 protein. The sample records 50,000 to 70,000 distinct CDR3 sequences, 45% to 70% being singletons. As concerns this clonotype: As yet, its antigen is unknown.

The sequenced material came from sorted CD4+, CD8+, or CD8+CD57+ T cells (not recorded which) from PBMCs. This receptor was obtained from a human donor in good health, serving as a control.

This CDR3 reads CASGGQGEAFF. CDR3 in DNA: TGTGCCAGCGGGGGACAGGGAGAAGCTTTCTTT. V is TRBV2 and J is TRBJ1-1; TRBD1 aligns across 9 bases. Unmatched junction bases numbered 3, after V lost 8 bases and J lost 8 bases. Germline V CDR1 and CDR2: SNHLY, FYNNEI. The CDR3 is made up of 11 amino acids.